Listed below are T cell receptor beta chains from one sample, sequenced in a study of blood T cell repertoires in COVID-19. The table came from immunoSEQ multiplex PCR; TCRdb's copy has only in-frame clones and leaves some out. The table shows approximately 120,000 clones, with 86% occurring only once. The sequencing sample was made of peripheral blood. These receptors all come from a human donor in a cohort sampled during active COVID-19. The conserved cysteine and the conserved F or W are not part of the CDR3 here. Each record gives: J gene, V gene, CDR3 protein.

TRBJ2-3 | TRBV4-3 | ASSPSGTSGRAFTDTQY
TRBJ2-5 | TRBV6-6 | ASSLGLAGVETQY
TRBJ1-2 | TRBV5-4 | ASSNPQERDRGHGYT
TRBJ2-7 | TRBV21-1 | ARQGSGRGDEQY
TRBJ1-5 | TRBV6-5 | ASSGQENQPQH
TRBJ1-2 | TRBV30 | AWSVRGARGKGGYT
TRBJ2-1 | TRBV2 | ASSSQGYNEQF
TRBJ2-3 | TRBV5-8 | ASSHVRLRSTDTQY
TRBJ2-1 | TRBV11-3 | ASSLDGGSYNEQF
TRBJ1-6 | TRBV6-6 | ASYIGPGVSNSPLH
TRBJ1-1 | TRBV9 | ASSVVSGTEAF
TRBJ1-5 | TRBV28 | ASSPEPTGGPNQPQH
TRBJ1-4 | TRBV9 | ASSAPDRVGKLF
TRBJ2-5 | TRBV6-2/TRBV6-3 | ASSYSMYGLILEETQY
TRBJ2-1 | TRBV6-6 | ATYSGYNEQF
TRBJ1-2 | TRBV10-3 | AISESSQFYGYT
TRBJ1-6 | TRBV2 | ASRGRGFYNSPLH
TRBJ2-7 | TRBV2 | ASSDREHPSGREQY
TRBJ1-1 | TRBV11-3 | ASSLSGGGNTEAF
TRBJ2-1 | TRBV7-9 | APRTHKEAGDSNEQF
TRBJ1-1 | TRBV3-1/TRBV3-2 | ASSQGGTANTEAF
TRBJ2-3 | TRBV5-1 | ASSLVAGVRTDTQY
TRBJ2-2 | TRBV18 | ASSPGQTGELF
TRBJ2-7 | TRBV18 | ASSQTGTNYEQY
TRBJ1-4 | TRBV7-8 | ASSSTGQSGEKLF
TRBJ1-2 | TRBV11-2 | ASSPIQGARDYGYT
TRBJ2-4 | TRBV5-1 | ASSLTRGVIAKNIQY
TRBJ1-2 | TRBV6-5 | ASSSWDRENYGYT
TRBJ1-1 | TRBV7-2 | ASSLGTTWSTEAF
TRBJ1-2 | TRBV6-1 | ASSGIGTGGVDGYT
TRBJ1-2 | TRBV6-1 | ASSDRGGVLGYT
TRBJ2-2 | TRBV5-1 | ASSTGGSAATGELF
TRBJ2-1 | TRBV7-2 | ASVQYNEQF
TRBJ1-2 | TRBV6-9 | AKTGDYGYT
TRBJ2-1 | TRBV20-1 | SASKLQTIYNEQF
TRBJ2-1 | TRBV4-1 | ASSYTGTSGGGSSYNEQF